Described below is a single T cell receptor beta chain sequence and its context. Its antigen is unknown. This sample was taken from a study of post-analysis software for immune sequencing data. Study-wide context: The cohort encompassed relapsing-remitting, secondary progressive and progressive-relapsing multiple sclerosis disease courses. Points from the study as a whole: Samples from one preparation batch, clustered by F measure, grouped strongly together. Controls had significantly higher normalized Chao1 diversity than multiple sclerosis patients.

Unique molecular identifiers were present in the TCR beta cDNA libraries. T cells, roughly 0.95 to 10 million of them, yielded roughly 470,000 cDNA molecules. TCRdb re-analysed the PCR reads in MiXCR, keeping a single row per CDR3 protein. The data show hundreds of thousands of distinct CDR3 sequences, around 64% seen once. What was sequenced was blood. The sequence derives from a girl aged 2-9 years with multiple sclerosis.

The CDR3 loop reads CASSPYPRNYEQYF. In DNA, the CDR3 is TGTGCCAGCAGTCCCTATCCTAGAAACTACGAGCAGTACTTC. J is TRBJ2-5 and V is TRBV27; D gene unclear. Near its end, the DNA agrees better with TRBJ2-7, so the J call may be wrong. The CDR3 is 14 residues long. Per the germline V gene, CDR1 is MNHEY and CDR2 is SMNVEV (reference sequence).